This T cell receptor beta chain was identified in a study of identical twins. Only a few counts were recorded for this clonotype. TCRdb re-derived calls from the 5' RACE reads in MiXCR, one entry per CDR3 protein. The repertoire includes 600,000 to 800,000 distinct CDR3 sequences, 21% of them detected once, and 4.3% sits in the top ten. Germline loops: CDR1 SGHTA, CDR2 FQGNSA. The CDR3 runs to 15 residues. V gave up 5 bases and J gave up 7 bases; unmatched junction bases: 11. These data were likewise used in another study, on T cells expressing NK-cell markers.

This chain connects TRBV7-2 to TRBJ2-1, with TRBD1 matching over 7 bases. The sequence was obtained from a woman aged 18-30 years in good health. The sample was PBMCs. The CDR3 sequence: CASSMTGWSGNEQFF. CDR3 coding DNA: TGTGCCAGCAGCATGACAGGGTGGAGTGGAAATGAGCAGTTCTTC.